This TCR beta chain is from a study of T cell clones after liver transplantation. For the study at large: A pre-transplant mixed lymphocyte reaction with TCRbeta sequencing defined graft-donor-reactive clones followed in post-transplant blood. Three of the eight recipients were HCV-positive; the rest had non-autoimmune, non-viral transplant indications. Study-wide points: Circulating graft-donor-reactive CD4 TCRbeta sequences fell significantly post-transplant in most of the 8 subjects.

Sequenced by immunoSEQ multiplex PCR; TCRdb stores in-frame clones only, minus some. Among 6,000 or so clones listed, nearly 80% were seen once. On this clone itself: Its antigen remains unidentified.

Germline loops: CDR1 SGHRS, CDR2 YFSETQ. Trimming took off 0 bases at V and 8 bases at J, with 11 bases between the two ends. The CDR3 extends over 13 amino acids. The sequencing used CD8+ T cells from blood, collected 45 to 47 months after liver transplant. The chain links TRBV5-1 to TRBJ1-2; no reliable D call. The TCR was taken from a human patient who received a liver transplant. Some T cells may be provided by the graft donor. The CDR3 is CASSLGGALGYTF. CDR3 bases: TGCGCCAGCAGCTTGGGGGGAGCCTTAGGCTACACCTTC.